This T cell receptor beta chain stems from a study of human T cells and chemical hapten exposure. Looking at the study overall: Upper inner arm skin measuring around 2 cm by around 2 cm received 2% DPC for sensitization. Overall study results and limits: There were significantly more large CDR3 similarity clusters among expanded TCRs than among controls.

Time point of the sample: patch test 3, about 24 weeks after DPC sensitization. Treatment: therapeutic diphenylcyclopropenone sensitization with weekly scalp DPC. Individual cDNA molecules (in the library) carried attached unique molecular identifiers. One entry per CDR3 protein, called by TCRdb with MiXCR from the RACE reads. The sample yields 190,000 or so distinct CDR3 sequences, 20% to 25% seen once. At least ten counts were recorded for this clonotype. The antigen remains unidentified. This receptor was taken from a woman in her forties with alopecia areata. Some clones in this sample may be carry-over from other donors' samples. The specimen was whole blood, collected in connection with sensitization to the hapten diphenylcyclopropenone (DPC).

For the CDR3, the DNA is TGTGCCAGCAGCTTAGGACTGGCGGCGAACAATGAGCAGTTCTTC. This gives the protein CASSLGLAANNEQFF. The chain carries TRBV11-2 and TRBJ2-1; D not certain. V lost 1 base and J lost 5, with 12 bases in between. The CDR3 covers 15 residues. The V gene's germline CDR1 is SGHAT and CDR2 FQNNGV.